A selection of T cell receptor beta chains follows, all from one sample in a study of regulatory T cells in long-lasting Graves disease. TCRdb ran MiXCR on the multiplex PCR reads and lists one entry per CDR3 protein. Among some 500,000 distinct CDR3 sequences listed, about 16% were seen once. These data were also reused for a study on T cells in Graves' hyperthyroidism and ophthalmopathy.

Specimen: peripheral blood mononuclear cells (PBMCs), collected at new diagnosis, from a patient treated with antithyroid drugs. The receptor source for this set is a woman aged 35 to 60 with Graves disease. The CDR3 runs from the conserved cysteine through the conserved F or W. The order of the fields is D gene, J gene, CDR3 length, V gene, clone size, CDR3 protein, CDR3 DNA. The D gene is left open where the match is weak. The size field is filled for only some rows; it gives once, few, many or a size class.

d_gene: .; j_gene: TRBJ1-5; len: 16; v_gene: TRBV12-3/TRBV12-4; abundance: many; CDR3aa: CASSLGLSYSNQPQHF; CDR3nt: TGTGCCAGCAGTTTGGGCCTGTCCTATAGCAATCAGCCCCAGCATTTT
d_gene: .; j_gene: TRBJ2-1; len: 14; v_gene: TRBV5-1; abundance: .; CDR3aa: CASSLEQEYNEQFF; CDR3nt: TGCGCCAGCAGCTTGGAACAGGAGTACAATGAGCAGTTCTTC
d_gene: TRBD2; j_gene: TRBJ2-3; len: 15; v_gene: TRBV20-1; abundance: few; CDR3aa: CSARGTTSGTDTQYF; CDR3nt: TGCAGTGCTAGAGGGACGACTAGCGGGACAGATACGCAGTATTTT
d_gene: .; j_gene: TRBJ2-1; len: 14; v_gene: TRBV15; abundance: many; CDR3aa: CAISTAASYNEQFF; CDR3nt: TGTGCCATTTCGACGGCGGCCTCCTACAATGAGCAGTTCTTC
d_gene: TRBD2; j_gene: TRBJ2-1; len: 17; v_gene: TRBV12-3/TRBV12-4; abundance: few; CDR3aa: CASSLLAGGESYNEQFF; CDR3nt: TGTGCCAGCAGTTTACTAGCGGGGGGAGAATCCTACAATGAGCAGTTCTTC
d_gene: .; j_gene: TRBJ1-1; len: 12; v_gene: TRBV20-1; abundance: .; CDR3aa: CSARGPPNTIFF; CDR3nt: TGCAGTGCTAGGGGGCCCCCGAACACAATTTTCTTT
d_gene: TRBD2; j_gene: TRBJ2-2; len: 16; v_gene: TRBV6-1; abundance: many; CDR3aa: CARDPPGLANTGELFF; CDR3nt: TGTGCCAGAGATCCACCCGGACTAGCGAACACCGGGGAGCTGTTTTTT
d_gene: TRBD1; j_gene: TRBJ1-2; len: 15; v_gene: TRBV19; abundance: .; CDR3aa: CASSITDRGLLGYTF; CDR3nt: TGTGCCAGTAGTATTACAGACAGGGGCCTGCTAGGCTACACCTTC
d_gene: TRBD1; j_gene: TRBJ1-1; len: 15; v_gene: TRBV5-1; abundance: many; CDR3aa: CASRQTGEVMTEAFF; CDR3nt: TGCGCCAGCAGACAGACAGGGGAGGTTATGACTGAAGCTTTCTTT
d_gene: TRBD1; j_gene: TRBJ2-1; len: 15; v_gene: TRBV19; abundance: .; CDR3aa: CASSIPGTGPDEQFF; CDR3nt: TGTGCCAGTAGTATCCCCGGGACAGGGCCCGATGAGCAGTTCTTC
d_gene: .; j_gene: TRBJ2-7; len: 13; v_gene: TRBV6-5; abundance: many; CDR3aa: CASSYSEGYEQYF; CDR3nt: TGTGCCAGCAGTTACTCCGAGGGCTACGAGCAGTACTTC
d_gene: TRBD2; j_gene: TRBJ2-1; len: 14; v_gene: TRBV6-9; abundance: few; CDR3aa: CASSYAGGPNEQFF; CDR3nt: TGTGCCAGCAGTTACGCGGGGGGACCGAATGAGCAGTTCTTC
d_gene: .; j_gene: TRBJ2-1; len: 13; v_gene: TRBV10-3; abundance: .; CDR3aa: CAISGNSYNEQFF; CDR3nt: TGTGCCATCTCAGGGAACTCCTACAATGAGCAGTTCTTC
d_gene: TRBD1; j_gene: TRBJ2-1; len: 14; v_gene: TRBV12-3/TRBV12-4; abundance: many; CDR3aa: CASSFSGTGHEQFF; CDR3nt: TGTGCCAGCAGTTTTTCCGGGACAGGGCATGAGCAGTTCTTC
d_gene: TRBD2; j_gene: TRBJ2-3; len: 17; v_gene: TRBV27; abundance: few; CDR3aa: CASSSSSGGTSADTQYF; CDR3nt: TGTGCCAGCAGTTCCTCTAGCGGGGGGACCTCGGCAGATACGCAGTATTTT
d_gene: TRBD1; j_gene: TRBJ1-5; len: 15; v_gene: TRBV12-3/TRBV12-4; abundance: many; CDR3aa: CASSPPGTGNQPQHF; CDR3nt: TGTGCCAGCAGTCCCCCCGGGACAGGCAATCAGCCCCAGCATTTT
d_gene: TRBD1; j_gene: TRBJ1-2; len: 14; v_gene: TRBV4-1; abundance: .; CDR3aa: CASSPLGQVYGYTF; CDR3nt: TGCGCCAGCAGCCCACTTGGACAGGTCTATGGCTACACCTTC
d_gene: TRBD1; j_gene: TRBJ2-1; len: 14; v_gene: TRBV6-5; abundance: .; CDR3aa: CASSYTIRGQEQFF; CDR3nt: TGTGCCAGCAGTTACACCATCCGGGGACAGGAGCAGTTCTTC
d_gene: .; j_gene: TRBJ1-3; len: 15; v_gene: TRBV28; abundance: .; CDR3aa: CASSLTYPFGGTIYF; CDR3nt: TGTGCCAGCAGTTTAACTTATCCCTTTGGGGGCACCATATATTTT
d_gene: .; j_gene: TRBJ2-7; len: 13; v_gene: TRBV5-1; abundance: many; CDR3aa: CASSLAGRSEQYF; CDR3nt: TGCGCCAGCAGCTTGGCCGGCAGATCCGAGCAGTACTTC
d_gene: .; j_gene: TRBJ2-5; len: 14; v_gene: TRBV4-1; abundance: .; CDR3aa: CASRNVGAFETQYF; CDR3nt: TGCGCCAGCAGAAACGTTGGAGCGTTTGAGACCCAGTACTTC
d_gene: TRBD1; j_gene: TRBJ1-1; len: 15; v_gene: TRBV20-1; abundance: few; CDR3aa: CSAGGETGRNTEAFF; CDR3nt: TGCAGTGCTGGGGGGGAGACAGGGAGAAACACTGAAGCTTTCTTT
d_gene: TRBD1; j_gene: TRBJ2-2; len: 14; v_gene: TRBV5-1; abundance: few; CDR3aa: CASSSIQGAGELFF; CDR3nt: TGCGCCAGCAGCTCCATACAGGGGGCCGGGGAGCTGTTTTTT
d_gene: .; j_gene: TRBJ1-5; len: 12; v_gene: TRBV3-1; abundance: many; CDR3aa: CASRQSDGPQHF; CDR3nt: TGTGCCAGCAGGCAATCCGATGGGCCCCAGCATTTT
d_gene: .; j_gene: TRBJ2-4; len: 14; v_gene: TRBV28; abundance: few; CDR3aa: CASSFQAAKNIQHF; CDR3nt: TGTGCCAGCAGTTTTCAGGCAGCCAAAAACATTCAGCACTTC
d_gene: .; j_gene: TRBJ2-3; len: 14; v_gene: TRBV20-1; abundance: .; CDR3aa: CSARDYLDTDTQYF; CDR3nt: TGCAGTGCTAGGGACTACCTAGACACAGATACGCAGTATTTT
d_gene: .; j_gene: TRBJ2-7; len: 12; v_gene: TRBV6-5; abundance: many; CDR3aa: CASSYAGYEQYF; CDR3nt: TGTGCCAGCAGTTACGCAGGCTACGAGCAGTACTTC
d_gene: .; j_gene: TRBJ1-1; len: 11; v_gene: TRBV12-3/TRBV12-4; abundance: few; CDR3aa: CASSSPPVSFF; CDR3nt: TGTGCCAGCAGTTCCCCTCCCGTGTCTTTCTTT
d_gene: TRBD2; j_gene: TRBJ2-7; len: 13; v_gene: TRBV7-8; abundance: .; CDR3aa: CASSIAGEYEQYF; CDR3nt: TGTGCCAGCTCAATAGCGGGGGAGTACGAGCAGTACTTC
d_gene: TRBD2; j_gene: TRBJ2-3; len: 15; v_gene: TRBV3-1; abundance: many; CDR3aa: CASSQNTLAADTQYF; CDR3nt: TGTGCCAGCAGCCAAAACACCCTAGCGGCAGATACGCAGTATTTT
d_gene: .; j_gene: TRBJ1-5; len: 12; v_gene: TRBV20-1; abundance: many; CDR3aa: CSAREEGWPQHF; CDR3nt: TGCAGTGCTAGAGAGGAGGGTTGGCCCCAGCATTTT
d_gene: .; j_gene: TRBJ2-7; len: 15; v_gene: TRBV11-2; abundance: many; CDR3aa: CASSLKGGPSYEQYF; CDR3nt: TGTGCCAGCAGCTTAAAGGGGGGCCCGTCCTACGAGCAGTACTTC
d_gene: .; j_gene: TRBJ2-7; len: 11; v_gene: TRBV12-3/TRBV12-4; abundance: many; CDR3aa: CASSPGVGQYF; CDR3nt: TGTGCCAGCAGTCCAGGGGTAGGGCAGTACTTC
d_gene: .; j_gene: TRBJ2-1; len: 13; v_gene: TRBV27; abundance: many; CDR3aa: CASSFFRDNEQFF; CDR3nt: TGTGCCAGCAGTTTCTTTCGGGACAATGAGCAGTTCTTC
d_gene: .; j_gene: TRBJ1-4; len: 11; v_gene: TRBV11-3; abundance: many; CDR3aa: CASQAGEKLFF; CDR3nt: TGTGCCAGTCAGGCCGGTGAAAAACTGTTTTTT
d_gene: TRBD2; j_gene: TRBJ2-5; len: 14; v_gene: TRBV20-1; abundance: .; CDR3aa: CSAPPGGPQETQYF; CDR3nt: TGCAGTGCGCCCCCGGGGGGGCCCCAAGAGACCCAGTACTTC
d_gene: .; j_gene: TRBJ2-7; len: 12; v_gene: TRBV6-2/TRBV6-3; abundance: .; CDR3aa: CASSYESYEQYF; CDR3nt: TGTGCCAGCAGTTACGAATCCTACGAGCAGTACTTC
d_gene: TRBD1; j_gene: TRBJ1-5; len: 14; v_gene: TRBV6-1; abundance: .; CDR3aa: CASRTGASHQPQHF; CDR3nt: TGTGCCAGCAGGACAGGGGCGTCTCATCAGCCCCAGCATTTT
d_gene: .; j_gene: TRBJ2-7; len: 15; v_gene: TRBV28; abundance: many; CDR3aa: CASSPLRESSYEQYF; CDR3nt: TGTGCCAGCAGTCCCCTTAGGGAGTCCTCCTACGAGCAGTACTTC
d_gene: .; j_gene: TRBJ1-2; len: 13; v_gene: TRBV7-8; abundance: many; CDR3aa: CASKNRGTYGYTF; CDR3nt: TGTGCCAGCAAAAACCGCGGGACCTATGGCTACACCTTC